The 8 T cell receptor beta chains below all came from one sample that was sequenced in a study of blood T cell repertoires in COVID-19. Assay: immunoSEQ multiplex PCR; the TCRdb copy retains only in-frame clones and omits some. The sample carries 150,000 or so clones, approximately 79% recorded once. Sequencing was carried out using peripheral blood. All receptors come from a woman aged 60-70 years with COVID-19, enrolled during active disease.

This clone has a single count. This chain connects TRBV27 to TRBJ2-3; 12 nucleotides line up with TRBD2. The CDR3 length is 18 residues. In germline, CDR1 is MNHEY, CDR2 SMNVEV (reference sequence). V shed 6 bases, J shed 0 bases, and the junction held 10 bases outside the gene matches. CDR3 in DNA: TGTGCCAGCAGAAAGCTAGCGGGGGGGATATCTAGCACAGATACGCAGTATTTT. Its translation is CASRKLAGGISSTDTQYF.

The gene calls are TRBV9 and TRBJ1-1; 7 positions agree with TRBD1. The CDR3 covers 13 residues. With V trimmed by 5 bases and J by 4 bases, 5 bases remained unmatched. Germline CDR1 and CDR2: SGDLS and YYNGEE. DNA for the CDR3: TGTGCCAGCAGTAAAGACAGGGCCACTGAAGCTTTCTTT. Amino acid sequence: CASSKDRATEAFF.

This clone has more than one count but fewer than ten. The chain combines TRBV19 with TRBJ2-1; TRBD2 agrees at 14 bases. Per the germline V gene, CDR1 is LNHDA and CDR2 is SQIVND (reference sequence). The length of the CDR3 is 16 residues. V trimming: 3 bases; J trimming: 4 bases; junction bases outside the gene matches: 2. CDR3 DNA sequence: TGTGCCAGTAGTATGGGACTAGCGGGAGTATACAATGAGCAGTTCTTC. Translated, it gives CASSMGLAGVYNEQFF.

This clone showed up many times. The chain uses TRBV18 and TRBJ1-2, with a possible D match to TRBD1 (6 bases). The V and J ends lost 4 bases and 3 bases respectively, with 15 bases between them. The V gene's germline CDR1 is KGHSH and CDR2 LQKENI. The CDR3 is 15 residues long. The CDR3 DNA reads as TGTGCCAGCTCACGAAATGGACAGCCTGACTATGGCTACACCTTC. Protein sequence: CASSRNGQPDYGYTF.

The chain joins TRBV5-1 to TRBJ1-1; D remains ambiguous. Between the trimmed V and J ends, which lost 0 bases and 1 base, there was a span of 4 bases. The CDR3 runs to 13 residues. The V gene's germline CDR1 is SGHRS and CDR2 YFSETQ. The CDR3 is CASSLGGNTEAFF. The CDR3 nucleotides read TGCGCCAGCAGCTTGGGAGGGAACACTGAAGCTTTCTTT.

The J gene is TRBJ2-6, the V gene TRBV5-1; maybe TRBD2 (5 bases). This CDR3 comprises 15 residues. CDR1 and CDR2 (germline): SGHRS, YFSETQ. V dropped 4 bases and J dropped 2 bases, with 10 bases sitting between them. The CDR3 coding sequence is TGCGCCAGCAGCGCAGAGGGCGCTGGGGCCAACGTCCTGACTTTC. Its translation: CASSAEGAGANVLTF.

The V gene is TRBV7-2, the J gene TRBJ1-4; D is uncertain. The V gene's germline CDR1 is SGHTA and CDR2 FQGNSA. V shed 2 bases and J shed 8 bases, with 18 bases lying between them. This CDR3 spans 16 amino acids. CDR3 nucleotides: TGTGCCAGCAGCTTATGGACGGGGAAAGGGCCCGAAAAACTGTTTTTT. It codes for CASSLWTGKGPEKLFF.

The gene calls are TRBV9 and TRBJ2-2; 7 nucleotides match TRBD2. V lost 4 bases to trimming and J lost 2 bases; unmatched junction nucleotides: 8. Germline V gene lookup returns CDR1 SGDLS and CDR2 YYNGEE. This CDR3 region has 16 residues. CDR3 protein: CASSPRPGLNTGELFF. As DNA, the CDR3 is TGTGCCAGCAGCCCCCGACCGGGACTAAACACCGGGGAGCTGTTTTTT.